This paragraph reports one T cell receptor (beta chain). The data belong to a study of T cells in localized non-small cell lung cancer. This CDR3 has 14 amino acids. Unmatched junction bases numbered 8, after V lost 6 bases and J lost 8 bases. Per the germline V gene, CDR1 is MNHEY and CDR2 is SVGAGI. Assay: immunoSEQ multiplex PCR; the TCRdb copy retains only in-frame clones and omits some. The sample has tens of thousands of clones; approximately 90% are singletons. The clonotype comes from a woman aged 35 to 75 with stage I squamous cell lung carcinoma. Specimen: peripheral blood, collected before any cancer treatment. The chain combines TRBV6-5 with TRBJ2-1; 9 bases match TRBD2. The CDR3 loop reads CASRSSGGPYEQFF. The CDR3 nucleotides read TGTGCCAGCAGGAGTAGCGGGGGCCCGTATGAGCAGTTCTTC.